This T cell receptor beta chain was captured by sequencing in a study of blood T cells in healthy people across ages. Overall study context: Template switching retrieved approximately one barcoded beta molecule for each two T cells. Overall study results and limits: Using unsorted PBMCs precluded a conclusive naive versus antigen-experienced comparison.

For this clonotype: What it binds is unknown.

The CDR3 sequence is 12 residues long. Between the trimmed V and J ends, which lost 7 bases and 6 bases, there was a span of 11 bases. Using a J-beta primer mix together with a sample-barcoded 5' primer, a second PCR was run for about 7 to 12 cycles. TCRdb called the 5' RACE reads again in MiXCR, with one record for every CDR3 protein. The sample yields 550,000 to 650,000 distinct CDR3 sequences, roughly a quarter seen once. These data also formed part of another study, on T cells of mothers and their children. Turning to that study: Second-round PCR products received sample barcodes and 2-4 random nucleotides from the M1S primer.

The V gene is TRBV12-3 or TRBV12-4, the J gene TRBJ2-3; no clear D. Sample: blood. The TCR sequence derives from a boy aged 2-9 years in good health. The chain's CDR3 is CASTTMSDTQYF. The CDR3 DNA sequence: TGTGCCAGCACCACCATGTCGGATACGCAGTATTTT.